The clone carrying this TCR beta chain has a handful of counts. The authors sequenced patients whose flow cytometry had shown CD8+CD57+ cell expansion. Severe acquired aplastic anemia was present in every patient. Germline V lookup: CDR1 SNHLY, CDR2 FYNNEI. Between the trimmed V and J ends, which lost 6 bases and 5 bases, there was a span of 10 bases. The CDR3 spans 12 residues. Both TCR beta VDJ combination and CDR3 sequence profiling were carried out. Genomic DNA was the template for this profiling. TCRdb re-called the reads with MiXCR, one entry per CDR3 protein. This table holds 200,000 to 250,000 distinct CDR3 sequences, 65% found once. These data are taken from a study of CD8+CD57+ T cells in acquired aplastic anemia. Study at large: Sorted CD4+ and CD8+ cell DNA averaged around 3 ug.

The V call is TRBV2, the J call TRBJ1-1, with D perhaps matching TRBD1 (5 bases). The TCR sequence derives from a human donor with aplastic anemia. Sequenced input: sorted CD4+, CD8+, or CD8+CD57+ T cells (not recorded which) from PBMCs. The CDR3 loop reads CASRGWGTEAFF. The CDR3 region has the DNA TGTGCCAGCAGAGGTTGGGGGACTGAAGCTTTCTTT.